The TCR beta chain under discussion was sequenced for a study of T cell repertoires in cytomegalovirus infection. Study-level background: Indications came from public TCR beta signatures; they pointed to CMV infection and to a matching HLA type. Study-wide points: Clonotypes of TCR beta that were HLA-C-restricted and CMV-specific dominated the ex vivo response.

TCRdb re-called the reads with MiXCR, one entry per CDR3 protein. The sample comprises hundreds of thousands of distinct CDR3 sequences, under 40% of which are singletons, and about an eighth rests with the top ten. A word on this clonotype: Antigen specificity is unknown.

The CDR3 covers 13 residues. Germline V gene data show CDR1 as KGHDR and CDR2 as SFDVKD. V lost 0 bases and J 6 bases, leaving 7 bases between the germline ends. This material consisted of cultured CD8+ T cells from PBMCs, taken from culture after CMV antigen stimulation. This TCR was recovered from a human donor in good health (CMV status not recorded). Some clones in this sample may be carry-over from other donors' samples. The chain joins TRBV24-1 to TRBJ1-1; D uncertain. The CDR3 sequence: CATSDLKGSEAFF. CDR3 nucleotides: TGTGCCACCAGTGATTTGAAAGGGTCTGAAGCTTTCTTT.